Shown below are 26 T cell receptor beta chains from a single sample sequenced in a study of blood T cell repertoires in COVID-19. Sequenced by immunoSEQ multiplex PCR; TCRdb stores in-frame clones only, minus some. The table lists tens of thousands of clones, under 95% of them singletons. Sequenced sample: peripheral blood. The receptors were sampled from a human donor in a cohort sampled during active COVID-19.

The rearrangement links TRBV6-2 or TRBV6-3 to TRBJ2-5, with TRBD2 as a possible D gene (6 bases). Germline V gene sequence: CDR1 MNHEY, CDR2 SVGEGT. The CDR3 extends over 14 amino acids. Deletions cut 2 bases from V and 5 bases from J, with 12 bases between. The CDR3 sequence is CASSYMLARETQYF. CDR3 nucleotides: TGTGCCAGCAGTTACATGCTAGCGAGGGAGACCCAGTACTTC.

The CDR3 DNA sequence: TGCAGCGCAGGAGACCCCGGGACAGGGGGCTCTGAGCAGTTCTTC. This codes for CSAGDPGTGGSEQFF. This chain uses TRBV29-1 with TRBJ2-1, with TRBD1 identical over 12 bases. The CDR3 is 15 residues long. Germline V gene lookup returns CDR1 SQVTM and CDR2 ANQGSEA. V lost 7 bases and J lost 9; bases outside the gene matches: 13.

V is TRBV10-3 and J is TRBJ1-5, with D possibly being TRBD1 (5 bases). V shed 4 bases and J shed 7 bases, with 14 bases lying between them. The germline gives CDR1 ENHRY, CDR2 SYGVKD. The CDR3 sequence is 14 residues long. The CDR3 region is CAISGGEEGQPQHF. CDR3 DNA sequence: TGTGCCATCAGTGGGGGGGAAGAGGGCCAGCCCCAGCATTTT.

The rearrangement joins TRBV19 to TRBJ2-7; D perhaps matches TRBD2 (6 bases). There are 15 residues in the CDR3. CDR1 is LNHDA and CDR2 is SQIVND in the germline V gene (reference sequence). Between the trimmed V and J ends, which lost 1 base and 7 bases, there was a span of 17 bases. The CDR3 DNA reads as TGTGCCAGTAGTATAGGCCGGGGGATGGAGGGGGAGCAGTACTTC. It is translated as CASSIGRGMEGEQYF. Full variable domain (rest looked up from reference TRBV19 and TRBJ2-7): DGGITQSPKYLFRKEGQNVTLSCEQNLNHDAMYWYRQDPGQGLRLIYYSQIVNDFQKGDIAEGYSVSREKKESFPLTVTSAQKNPTAFYLCASSIGRGMEGEQYFGPGTRLTVT.

V usage is TRBV9 and J usage is TRBJ2-5; possibly TRBD2 for D (5 bases). Trimming pared 4 bases from V and 2 bases from J, leaving 12 bases between. The CDR3 runs to 14 residues. Germline V gene lookup returns CDR1 SGDLS and CDR2 YYNGEE. CDR3 sequence (DNA): TGTGCCAGCAGCACCCGCCCGGGGCAAGAGACCCAGTACTTC. Its translation is CASSTRPGQETQYF. Full variable domain (remainder filled in from reference TRBV9 and TRBJ2-5): DSGVTQTPKHLITATGQRVTLRCSPRSGDLSVYWYQQSLDQGLQFLIQYYNGEERAKGNILERFSAQQFPDLHSELNLSSLELGDSALYFCASSTRPGQETQYFGPGTRLLVL.

The rearrangement links TRBV11-2 to TRBJ1-1, with D unclear. CDR3 length: 12 amino acids. CDR1 is SGHAT, CDR2 FQNNGV, per germline. The V end was cut by 5 bases, the J end by 11 bases, with 15 bases between. The CDR3 nucleotides are TGTGCCAGCAGCCCCGGAGAAGTGGGTGCTTTCTTT. Protein: CASSPGEVGAFF.

This rearrangement joins TRBV6-5 to TRBJ1-2, with D maybe TRBD1 (5 bases). From germline, CDR1 is MNHEY and CDR2 SVGAGI. The CDR3 has 15 residues. V was shortened by 0 bases and J by 2 bases, with 10 bases between the two germline ends. In DNA, the CDR3 is TGTGCCAGCAGTTACTCGGCAGGGATAAACTATGGCTACACCTTC. This codes for CASSYSAGINYGYTF.

The chain is built from TRBV7-2 and TRBJ2-7; D not resolved. This CDR3 spans 14 amino acids. Germline-derived CDR1 and CDR2 are SGHTA and FQGNSA. With 4 bases removed from V and 3 bases from J, the gap between germline ends came to 13 bases. The CDR3 here is CASSSYDRSYEQYF. The CDR3 DNA reads TGTGCCAGCAGCTCCTACGACCGGAGCTACGAGCAGTACTTC.

V usage is TRBV5-4 and J usage is TRBJ2-2; the D gene is possibly TRBD1 (6 bases). From germline, CDR1 is SGHNT and CDR2 YYREEE (reference sequence). V was clipped by 2 bases and J by 1 base, with 9 bases between them. The CDR3 runs to 15 residues. Here the CDR3 DNA reads TGTGCCAGCAGCTTCTCGACAGGGAACACCGGGGAGCTGTTTTTT. Residues: CASSFSTGNTGELFF.

The chain employs TRBV18 and TRBJ1-1, with a possible D match to TRBD1 (5 bases). Looked up from germline, CDR1 is KGHSH and CDR2 is LQKENI. The germline V and J ends were trimmed by 3 bases and 3 bases, with 8 bases remaining between them. CDR3 length: 13 residues. Here the CDR3 DNA reads TGTGCCAGCTCACCCGGGGGGGACACTGAAGCTTTCTTT. This translates into CASSPGGDTEAFF.

The chain employs TRBV2 and TRBJ2-7; D perhaps matches TRBD2 (5 bases). Trimming left V 11 bases short and J 5 bases short, with 13 bases between. This CDR3 spans 11 amino acids. The germline V gene encodes CDR1 SNHLY and CDR2 FYNNEI. The CDR3 region has the DNA TGTGCCTGCACTCCGGGGAACGAGCAGTACTTC. Residues: CACTPGNEQYF.

This chain connects TRBV5-1 to TRBJ2-2; tentative D call: TRBD2 (5 bases). The V end lost 0 bases, the J end lost 0 bases, and 9 bases lay between the germline ends. Germline assignment: CDR1 SGHRS and CDR2 YFSETQ. The CDR3 covers 16 residues. The chain's CDR3 is CASSLDLAANTGELFF. CDR3 DNA sequence: TGCGCCAGCAGCTTGGACCTAGCCGCGAACACCGGGGAGCTGTTTTTT. Full variable domain (missing parts from reference TRBV5-1 and TRBJ2-2): KAGVTQTPRYLIKTRGQQVTLSCSPISGHRSVSWYQQTPGQGLQFLFEYFSETQRNKGNFPGRFSGRQFSNSRSEMNVSTLELGDSALYLCASSLDLAANTGELFFGEGSRLTVL.

The chain employs TRBV10-3 and TRBJ1-1; the match to TRBD1 covers 7 bases. V was pared by 7 bases and J by 0 bases, with 2 bases of the junction left unmatched. Germline V gives CDR1 ENHRY, CDR2 SYGVKD. This CDR3 spans 13 amino acids. The CDR3 region is CAIMGQLNTEAFF. The CDR3 region has the DNA TGTGCCATCATGGGACAGTTGAACACTGAAGCTTTCTTT.

This chain joins TRBV7-9 and TRBJ1-2; 8 bases are shared with TRBD1. The CDR3 has 16 amino acids. CDR1 and CDR2 (germline): SEHNR, FQNEAQ (reference sequence). V lost 5 bases and J lost 4; bases outside the gene matches: 12. As DNA, the CDR3 is TGTGCCAGCAGCACCGTTGCGGGACAGGCACTCTATGGCTACACCTTC. This gives the protein CASSTVAGQALYGYTF.

The CDR3 here is CASSLKTGKVGNQPQHF. The CDR3 DNA is TGTGCCAGCAGCCTGAAGACAGGGAAGGTTGGCAATCAGCCCCAGCATTTT. This rearrangement joins TRBV5-6 to TRBJ1-5; 7 positions agree with TRBD1. In germline, CDR1 is SGHDT, CDR2 YYEEEE. The CDR3 length is 17 residues. Trimming cost V 4 bases and J 2 bases; bases outside gene matches: 12.

This chain joins TRBV11-2 and TRBJ1-5, with unresolved D. The CDR3 is made up of 13 amino acids. Germline V CDR1 and CDR2: SGHAT, FQNNGV. Trimming cost V 5 bases and J 4 bases, with 9 bases left between them. The CDR3 loop reads CASSVDWNQPQHF. The CDR3 DNA reads as TGTGCCAGCAGCGTGGACTGGAATCAGCCCCAGCATTTT.

The CDR3 spells CASSYSGDGYGYTF. The CDR3 DNA is TGTGCCAGCAGTTACTCCGGGGATGGCTATGGCTACACCTTC. The chain uses TRBV6-2 or TRBV6-3 and TRBJ1-2; D unresolved. The V gene lost 0 bases and the J gene lost 4 bases, with 9 bases spanning the gap. CDR3 length: 14 residues. Germline CDR1 is MNHEY and CDR2 is SVGEGT.

The chain has TRBV5-6 and TRBJ1-3, with D possibly TRBD1 on 5 matching bases. Germline V gives CDR1 SGHDT, CDR2 YYEEEE. V lost 4 bases to trimming and J lost 0 bases, with 8 bases between them. CDR3 length equals 14 residues. The DNA for the CDR3 is TGTGCCAGCAGCCAGACAGTCTCTGGAAACACCATATATTTT. Its protein product is CASSQTVSGNTIYF.

The rearrangement joins TRBV11-3 to TRBJ2-7, with D tentatively TRBD1 (7 bases). V shed 8 bases and J shed 3 bases, with 17 bases lying between them. Germline CDR1 is SGHNT and CDR2 is YENEEA. This CDR3 is 14 amino acids long. CDR3 DNA sequence: TGTGCCAGCGGGGAGGAGGGGGCCGTCTACGAGCAGTACTTC. Translated, it gives CASGEEGAVYEQYF.

This clone appeared a few times. The genes are TRBV7-6 and TRBJ1-5, with a weak D call TRBD1 (5 bases). The germline CDR1 and CDR2 sequences are SGHVS and FNYEAQ. This CDR3 is built from 14 residues. Trimming took 0 bases from V and 2 from J, leaving 5 bases between them. CDR3 sequence: CASSLAGGNQPQHF. The CDR3 nucleotides are TGTGCCAGCAGCTTAGCAGGGGGCAATCAGCCCCAGCATTTT. The variable domain in full, completed from reference TRBV7-6 and TRBJ1-5, reads GAGVSQSPRYKVTKRGQDVALRCDPISGHVSLYWYRQALGQGPEFLTYFNYEAQQDKSGLPNDRFSAERPEGSISTLTIQRTEQRDSAMYRCASSLAGGNQPQHFGDGTRLSIL.

The chain employs TRBV4-1 and TRBJ2-3, with a weak D call TRBD2 (6 bases). V was shortened by 4 bases and J by 0 bases, with 11 bases between the two germline ends. CDR1 and CDR2 from the germline V gene are MGHRA and YSYEKL. The CDR3 totals 15 residues. CDR3 loop: CASSLTSLSTDTQYF. The CDR3 DNA is TGCGCCAGCAGCCTTACTAGCTTAAGCACAGATACGCAGTATTTT.

The chain employs TRBV19 and TRBJ2-1; 9 nucleotides agree with TRBD2. The germline gives CDR1 LNHDA, CDR2 SQIVND (reference sequence). CDR3 length: 15 residues. V shed 2 bases and J 8 bases; nucleotides not matched to a gene: 7. Here the CDR3 reads CASSIQAGGPDEQFF. The CDR3 nucleotides are TGTGCCAGTAGTATACAAGCGGGGGGTCCCGATGAGCAGTTCTTC.

The chain carries TRBV7-9 and TRBJ1-2, with 7 bases fitting TRBD1. CDR1 is SEHNR and CDR2 is FQNEAQ in the germline V gene (reference sequence). V shed 0 bases, J shed 4 bases, and the junction held 11 bases outside the gene matches. The CDR3 is 17 amino acids. In DNA form, the CDR3 reads TGTGCCAGCAGCTTAGCCCTCGGGACAGATGTGCCCTATGGCTACACCTTC. Its translation is CASSLALGTDVPYGYTF.

This clone is a singleton in its sample. The chain combines TRBV5-1 with TRBJ1-3; 7 nucleotides align to TRBD1. The germline V gene encodes CDR1 SGHRS and CDR2 YFSETQ. The CDR3 runs to 14 residues. J gave up 2 bases and V 2 bases, and 1 base lay outside the gene matches. The CDR3 loop reads CASSFQGAGNTIYF. The CDR3, as DNA: TGCGCCAGCAGCTTTCAGGGGGCTGGAAACACCATATATTTT. Drawing the rest from reference TRBV5-1 and TRBJ1-3, the complete variable domain is KAGVTQTPRYLIKTRGQQVTLSCSPISGHRSVSWYQQTPGQGLQFLFEYFSETQRNKGNFPGRFSGRQFSNSRSEMNVSTLELGDSALYLCASSFQGAGNTIYFGEGSWLTVV.

The rearrangement uses TRBV9 and TRBJ1-2; no firm D call. The CDR3 extends over 14 amino acids. The germline CDR1 and CDR2 sequences are SGDLS and YYNGEE. V lost 0 bases to trimming and J lost 7 bases, with 13 bases between them. For the CDR3, the DNA is TGTGCCAGCAGCGTAGACAGACCTGACGGTGGCTACACCTTC. This translates into CASSVDRPDGGYTF.

This chain connects TRBV7-9 to TRBJ2-7; D is possibly TRBD1 (6 bases). This CDR3 is 13 amino acids long. CDR1 is SEHNR, CDR2 FQNEAQ, per germline (reference sequence). V lost 6 bases to trimming and J lost 2 bases, with 11 bases between them. In nucleotides, the CDR3 is TGTGCCAGCAGACGACAGGAGACCTACGAGCAGTACTTC. Its protein is CASRRQETYEQYF. The full variable domain, rest sourced from reference TRBV7-9 and TRBJ2-7, is DTGVSQNPRHKITKRGQNVTFRCDPISEHNRLYWYRQTLGQGPEFLTYFQNEAQLEKSRLLSDRFSAERPKGSFSTLEIQRTEQGDSAMYLCASRRQETYEQYFGPGTRLTVT.